The clone carrying this T cell receptor (beta chain) was counted at least ten times. The antigen remains undetermined. Using RNA transcripts as the source, TCR beta CDR3 regions were amplified. The TCR CDR3 first-round RT-PCR relied on the HTBI primer set. TCRdb reanalysed the multiplex PCR reads using MiXCR and keeps one entry per CDR3 protein. The sample has about 270,000 distinct CDR3 sequences, about 20% seen once. The sample belongs to a study of T cells in Graves' hyperthyroidism and ophthalmopathy. Uncontrolled infection, other autoimmune disease, pregnancy or lactation led to exclusion. Used for diagnoses were clinical symptoms, serum thyroxine and TRAb, thyroid ultrasound and orbital computed tomography. Cells are PBMCs isolated from approximately 9.2 ml of fresh blood. Study observations and caveats: Median prediction lead before ophthalmopathy onset was 6 to 8 months with the model.

Material: blood. The clonotype originates from a man aged 30 to 39 with Graves' ophthalmopathy.

In nucleotides, the CDR3 is TGTGCCAGCAGCTTAGTCCTGGGCAGACAAGAGACCCAGTACTTC. This encodes CASSLVLGRQETQYF. The chain employs TRBV11-2 and TRBJ2-5; unclear D gene. Between the trimmed V and J ends, which lost 1 base and 2 bases, there was a span of 11 bases. CDR1 is SGHAT and CDR2 is FQNNGV in the germline V gene. The CDR3 contains 15 residues.